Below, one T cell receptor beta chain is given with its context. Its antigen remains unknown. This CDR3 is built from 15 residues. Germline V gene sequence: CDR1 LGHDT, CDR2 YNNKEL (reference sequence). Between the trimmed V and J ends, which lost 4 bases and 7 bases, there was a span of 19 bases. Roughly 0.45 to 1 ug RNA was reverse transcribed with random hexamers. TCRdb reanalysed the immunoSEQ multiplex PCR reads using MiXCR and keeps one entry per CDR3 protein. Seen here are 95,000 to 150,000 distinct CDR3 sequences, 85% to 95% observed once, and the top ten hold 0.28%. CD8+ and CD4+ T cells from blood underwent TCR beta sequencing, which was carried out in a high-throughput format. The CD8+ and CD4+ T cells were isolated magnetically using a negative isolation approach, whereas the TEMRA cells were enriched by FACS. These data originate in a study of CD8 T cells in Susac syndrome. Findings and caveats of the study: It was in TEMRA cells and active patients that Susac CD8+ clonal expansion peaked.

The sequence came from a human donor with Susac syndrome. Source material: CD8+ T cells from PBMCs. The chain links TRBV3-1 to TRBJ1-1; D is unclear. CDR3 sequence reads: CASSRLPLGRYEAFF. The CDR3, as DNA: TGTGCCAGCAGCCGACTCCCCCTCGGACGCTATGAAGCTTTCTTT.